This T cell receptor beta chain was sequenced in a study of blood T cell repertoires in COVID-19 (TCRdb year 2020). Regarding the study in general: The collaborator samples originated in the United States, Italy and Spain and spanned the acute and convalescent phases of COVID-19. The material from the prospective study consisted of cDNA or gDNA derived from T cells, B-cell-depleted T cells, or PBMCs. Subjects who had been exposed to COVID-19, were actively infected with it, or had recovered from it provided the deeply sampled blood TCRbeta repertoires that made up the dataset. The repertoires were released in a freely available public database intended as a resource for research on the immune response to SARS-CoV-2. Samples came from the ongoing ImmuneRACE study (first 160 participants) plus 1,254 subjects from 6 global collaborators. The sample metadata nearly always contained a de-identified subject ID, COVID-19 status, age in years and sex. HLA class I and class II types, where available, came from metadata supplied by the sample provider rather than from assay-based typing.

The immunoSEQ Assay, a bias-controlled multiplex PCR, was used to amplify TCRbeta CDR3 regions from genomic DNA. The source study handled its data this way. Nucleated cell counts per sample were estimated from amplification of reference gene primers within the assay. Sequence reads were collapsed and filtered to measure the absolute abundance of every unique TCRbeta CDR3 rearrangement. For each sample, productive Simpson clonality was calculated as the square root of Simpson's diversity index across productive rearrangements. The immuneACCESS repertoire file appears here via TCRdb, limited to in-frame rearrangements. These files lack a portion of the clones; in checked studies, under half of the deficit traces to unresolved V genes, and the cause of the others is not known. That table gives V, J and clone size, and the DNA gave D and trimming. The sample data list about 43,000 clones, and about nine tenths of these were observed just once. The top ten clones comprise about 16% of the sample.

V and J lose 0 bases and 8 bases, and a span of 14 bases separates them. Reading from cysteine to phenylalanine, the CDR3 counts 14 amino acids. Only the CDR3 part of the read is kept: 42 bases, read in frame from the first base. CDR1 and CDR2 are drawn from the germline V gene: SGHRS, YFSETQ. Collaborating institutions collected whole blood in K2EDTA tubes following their own protocols. Collaborator samples were shipped for TCRbeta analysis as frozen whole blood, isolated PBMCs, or DNA extracted from either sample type. Study-wide findings and limitations: How much clinical and demographic metadata was included differed by source and by participant, and the metadata was provided uncurated.

Relative to its sample, this clone is medium-sized (0.01 to 0.1%). The antigen this receptor binds is unknown. No much larger clone exists at a distance of one base, and base qualities are not known. The source of this sequence is a man aged 55 to 70 with active COVID-19. The specimen sequenced was peripheral blood. The rearrangement joined TRBV5-1 to TRBJ1-2; the D gene is unclear. The nucleotides read TGCGCCAGCAGCTTGGAGTCCTCGGTCTGGGGCTACACCTTC. This translates into CASSLESSVWGYTF.